This T cell receptor (beta chain) is drawn from a study of T cells after yellow fever vaccination (dated by TCRdb to between 2017 and 2020). The study in broad terms: The SMART-Seq v4 Ultra Low Input RNA kit was used to prepare libraries from fractions with low cell numbers. Two healthy male donors made up the cohort, one aged 18 to 30 years and the other aged 30 to 39 years. Blood was drawn at multiple timepoints before and after primary and secondary immunization, with bulk PBMC replicates and cell subsets isolated. To track T-cell clones before and after primary and booster YFV17D yellow fever vaccination, bulk TCR alpha and beta repertoires were sequenced longitudinally.

Beyond this particular receptor, the publication reports: A small share of clonotypes occurred in both CD4 and CD8 compartments, likely arising from convergent recombination. Computational filtering was required because FACS-sorted repertoires could contain abundant contaminating clonotypes from the bulk population. Because only a couple of donors were included in the study, the extent to which the findings can be generalized is limited. After the booster, most clones that had expanded after primary vaccination were detected again (approximately 97% of CD4 and about 88% of CD8), suggesting broad maintenance of memory. The secondary T-cell response was found to be weaker but faster than the primary response, with a peak reached on day 5 rather than on day 15.

CDR1 and CDR2 were assigned from the germline V gene as MNHEY and SVGEGT. From the cysteine up to the phenylalanine, the CDR3 has a length of 15 residues. This entry keeps only the CDR3 DNA: 45 bases, framed from base 1. Ends trimmed: V by 5 bases, J by 4 bases; bases unmatched to a gene: 4. This sample's treatment or condition label indicates: live attenuated yellow fever vaccine strain. At every blood-draw timepoint, two biological replicates of bulk PBMCs were collected. A standard Ficoll-Paque protocol was used to isolate PBMCs from peripheral blood. TriZol was used to extract RNA from bulk PBMCs, CD4 and CD8 fractions, and dextramer-positive and dextramer-negative fractions. The sequencing machine was an Illumina NovaSeq 6000. TCR cDNA was made using 5'RACE template switching, a step that added a universal primer site and unique molecular identifiers. Priming for cDNA synthesis came from both the TCR alpha and TCR beta constant segments. Library amplification used two PCR steps, and the second PCR step added sample barcodes and sequencing adapters. Sequencing of the libraries was done on either Illumina HiSeq 2500 (2x100 bp) or NovaSeq (2x150 bp). Under the source paper's analysis protocol: Reads were demultiplexed and collapsed into UMI consensus sequences with MIGEC, and V(D)J alignment was performed with MiXCR. Clonotypes responding to the vaccine were identified with edgeR on replicate PBMC samples, with the criteria of FDR below 0.01 and a log2 fold change above 5 up to day 15. CD4 or CD8 identity was assigned to each bulk clonotype according to whether the clonotype was present at higher abundance in the sequenced CD4 repertoire or the sequenced CD8 repertoire. In-frame beta chains were kept once TCRdb had trimmed the public reads at Q25 with fastp and called clones with MiXCR. Each entry is one CDR3 protein sequence, shown with its most common DNA and genes. V and J calls and clone size were set by TCRdb, not the authors. The sample table lists about 320,000 distinct CDR3 sequences, approximately 4% of them with a count of one. The ten largest clonotypes hold approximately 19% of the sample.

This clonotype was seen repeatedly, ten times or more. Its specific antigen is unknown. No quality values exist for individual bases; no much larger clone is one base distant. The chain employs TRBV6-2 or TRBV6-3 and TRBJ2-3; 12 central bases correspond to TRBD2. The clonotype originates from a man aged 18-30 years who received the YFV17D yellow fever vaccine. Sample: PBMCs, taken 15 days after the yellow fever booster vaccination. The nucleotide sequence reads TGTGCCAGCAGTAGGACTAGCGGGGCTCCAGATACGCAGTATTTT. Translated, this is CASSRTSGAPDTQYF.